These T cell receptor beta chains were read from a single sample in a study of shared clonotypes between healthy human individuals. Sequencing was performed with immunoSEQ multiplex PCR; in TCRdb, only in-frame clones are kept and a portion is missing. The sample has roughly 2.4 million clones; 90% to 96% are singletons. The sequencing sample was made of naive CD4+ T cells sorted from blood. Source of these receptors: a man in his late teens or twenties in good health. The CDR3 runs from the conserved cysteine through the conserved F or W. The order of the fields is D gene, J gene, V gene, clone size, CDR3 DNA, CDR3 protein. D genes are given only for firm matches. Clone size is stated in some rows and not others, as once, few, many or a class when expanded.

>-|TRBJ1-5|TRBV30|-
TGTGCCTGGAGTGGAACAGGGAATCAGCCCCAGCATTTT
CAWSGTGNQPQHF
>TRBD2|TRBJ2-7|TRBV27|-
TGTGCCAGTCGACTAGCGGGGGGGCCCTACGAGCAGTACTTC
CASRLAGGPYEQYF
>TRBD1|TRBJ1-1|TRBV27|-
TGTGCCAGCAGCGGGGATTCAGGGGGCTTTGAAGCTTTCTTT
CASSGDSGGFEAFF
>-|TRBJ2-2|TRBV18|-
TGTGCCAGCTCACCGTCGTTAGGGAACCCCAAAGGGGAGCTGTTTTTT
CASSPSLGNPKGELFF
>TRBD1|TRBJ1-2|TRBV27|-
TGTGCCAGCAGCCCGGGACAGCTAACCTTAGGCTACACCTTC
CASSPGQLTLGYTF
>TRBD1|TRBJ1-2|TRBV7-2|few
TGTGCCAGCAGCCTTGGACAGGGTTCCGGAGGCTATGGCTACACCTTC
CASSLGQGSGGYGYTF
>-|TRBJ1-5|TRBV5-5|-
TGTGCCAGCAGCTTGTCTGATTATAGCAATCAGCCCCAGCATTTT
CASSLSDYSNQPQHF
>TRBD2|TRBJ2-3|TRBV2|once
TGTGCCAGCAACCAGCGGGGGCGGGCAGATACGCAGTATTTT
CASNQRGRADTQYF
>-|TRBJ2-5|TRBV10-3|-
TGTGCCATCAGTGAGTCGGGGTCAGAGACCCAGTACTTC
CAISESGSETQYF
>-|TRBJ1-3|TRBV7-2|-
TGTGCCAGCAGCTCCCCCGACTTAGGCTCTGGAAACACCATATATTTT
CASSSPDLGSGNTIYF
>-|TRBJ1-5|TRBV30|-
TGTGCCTGGAGTGGGGGAGGGGCCGGTCAGCCCCAGCATTTT
CAWSGGGAGQPQHF
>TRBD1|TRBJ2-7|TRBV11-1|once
TGTGCCAGCAGCCACGACAGGGGTAACTACGAGCAGTACTTC
CASSHDRGNYEQYF
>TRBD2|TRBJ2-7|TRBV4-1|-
TGCGCCAGCAGCCAAGTACCGGGAGGGCCCCACGAGCAGTACTTC
CASSQVPGGPHEQYF
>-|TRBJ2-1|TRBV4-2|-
TGTGCCAGCAGCCAAGATGGGACGGGGGGCCGAAACAATGAGCAGTTCTTC
CASSQDGTGGRNNEQFF
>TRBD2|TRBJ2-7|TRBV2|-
TGTGCCAGCACCCCCGGGGGGGGCTACGAGCAGTACTTC
CASTPGGGYEQYF
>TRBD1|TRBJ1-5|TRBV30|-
TGTGCCTGGAGTAGGACAGGGGGCGATCAGCCCCAGCATTTT
CAWSRTGGDQPQHF
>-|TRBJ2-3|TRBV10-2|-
TGCGCCAGCAGGGACGATACGCAGTATTTT
CASRDDTQYF
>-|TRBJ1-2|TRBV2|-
TGTGCCAGCAGTGAACAACCGGACGGGAACTATGGCTACACCTTC
CASSEQPDGNYGYTF
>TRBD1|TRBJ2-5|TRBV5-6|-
TGTGCCAGCAGCAGGATGACAGGGGAAGAGACCCAGTACTTC
CASSRMTGEETQYF
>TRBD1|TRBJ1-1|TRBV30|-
TGTGCCTGGGAGGGACAGGCGAACACTGAAGCTTTCTTT
CAWEGQANTEAFF
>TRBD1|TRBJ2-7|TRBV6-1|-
TGTGCCAGCAGTCCGGGACAGAGTCCCTCCTACGAGCAGTACTTC
CASSPGQSPSYEQYF
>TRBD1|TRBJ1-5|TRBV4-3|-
TGCGCCAGCAGCCAAGAAGCCGGGACAGCTAGCAATCAGCCCCAGCATTTT
CASSQEAGTASNQPQHF
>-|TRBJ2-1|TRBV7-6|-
TGTGCCAGCAGCAAGGACTGGACCTACAATGAGCAGTTCTTC
CASSKDWTYNEQFF
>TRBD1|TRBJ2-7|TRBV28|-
TGTGCCAGCAGTTTAGGGGGGACAGGGGGTTTCTTACAGTACTTC
CASSLGGTGGFLQYF
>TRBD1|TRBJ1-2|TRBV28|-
TGTGCCAGCAGTTCTACAGGGGCCGGCTATGGCTACACCTTC
CASSSTGAGYGYTF
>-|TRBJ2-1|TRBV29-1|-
TGCAGCGTTGGGTCTGCGTACAATGAGCAGTTCTTC
CSVGSAYNEQFF
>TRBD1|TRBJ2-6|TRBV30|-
TGTGCCTGGAGTGGAGGGGGCTCCATCTCTGGGGCCAACGTCCTGACTTTC
CAWSGGGSISGANVLTF
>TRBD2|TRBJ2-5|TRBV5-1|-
TGCGCCAGCAGAGGGACTAGCGCTCCCCAAGAGACCCAGTACTTC
CASRGTSAPQETQYF
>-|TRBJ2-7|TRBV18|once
TGTGCCAGCTCACCATATCGGGGCTCCGACGGAGGCGAGCAGTACTTC
CASSPYRGSDGGEQYF
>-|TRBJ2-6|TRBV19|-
TGTGCCAGTAGTATCCGCGCAGGGGAGTCTGCTGGGGCCAACGTCCTGACTTTC
CASSIRAGESAGANVLTF
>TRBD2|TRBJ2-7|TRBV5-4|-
TGTGCCAGCAGCTTCCGGACTAGCGGGTCTAACGAGCAGTACTTC
CASSFRTSGSNEQYF
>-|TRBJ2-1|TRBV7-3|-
TGTGCCAGCCGTCAGAGAGACGTCTCCTACAATGAGCAGTTCTTC
CASRQRDVSYNEQFF
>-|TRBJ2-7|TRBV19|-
TGTGCCAGTAGTTTACCCTCCCAGGGGAACAAGCAGTACTTC
CASSLPSQGNKQYF
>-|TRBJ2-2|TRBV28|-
TGTGCCAGCAGCTTGACCCAGGGCACCACCGGGGAGCTGTTTTTT
CASSLTQGTTGELFF
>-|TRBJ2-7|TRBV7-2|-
TGTGCCAGCAGCTTGGGGTTCTGGGACGAGCAGTACTTC
CASSLGFWDEQYF
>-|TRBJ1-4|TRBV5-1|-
TGCGCCAGCAGCTTGGAGTCGGAAGAAAAACTGTTTTTT
CASSLESEEKLFF
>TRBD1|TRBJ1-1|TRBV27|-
TGTGCCAGCAGTTTATTGGGGGGGACAGCCAAGCCTTATGCTTTCTTT
CASSLLGGTAKPYAFF
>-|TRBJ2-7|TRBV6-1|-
TGTGCCAGCAGTGAAGCGCTGGCGACGCGGGGAAACGAGCAGTACTTC
CASSEALATRGNEQYF
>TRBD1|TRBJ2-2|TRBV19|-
TGTGCCAGTAGTATAGTTGGACAGGGTGGGGACACCGGGGAGCTGTTTTTT
CASSIVGQGGDTGELFF
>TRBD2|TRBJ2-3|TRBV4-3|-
TGCGCCAGCAGCCAAGAACCGGGGACTAAGGCGTGTTTT
CASSQEPGTKACF
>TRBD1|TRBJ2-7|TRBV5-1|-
TGCGCCAGCAGCTTACGGACAGGGGACTACGAGCAGTACTTC
CASSLRTGDYEQYF
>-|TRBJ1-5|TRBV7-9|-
TGTGCCAGCAGCTTAGGTGGAGAGGGCAATCAGCCCCAGCATTTT
CASSLGGEGNQPQHF
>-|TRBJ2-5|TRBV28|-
TGTGCCAGCAGGTGGGACACTGCTGCGGGAGAGACCCAGTACTTC
CASRWDTAAGETQYF
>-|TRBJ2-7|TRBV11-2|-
TGTGCCAGCAGCTTAGTGGGGACGAAAGCCTACGAGCAGTACTTC
CASSLVGTKAYEQYF
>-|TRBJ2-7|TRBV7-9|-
TGTGCCAGCAGCTCGCCGTGGGGGGCGTTCTCCTACGAGCAGTACTTC
CASSSPWGAFSYEQYF
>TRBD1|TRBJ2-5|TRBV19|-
TGTGCCAGTAGTTCGGGCGACAGGGGAGGAGAGACCCAGTACTTC
CASSSGDRGGETQYF
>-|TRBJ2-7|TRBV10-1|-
TGCGCCAGCCGTTCTGCACTACCGAGTTGCGAGCAGTACTTC
CASRSALPSCEQYF
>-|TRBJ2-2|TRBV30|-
TGTGCCTGGAGTAGCACGGGGACCGGGGAGCTGTTTTTT
CAWSSTGTGELFF
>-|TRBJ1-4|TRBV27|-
TGTGCCTGCCTATGGGCAATGCTTCCGGTAGAAGAAAAACTGTTTTTT
CACLWAMLPVEEKLFF
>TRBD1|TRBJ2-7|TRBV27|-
TGTGCCAGTCGGGACAGCTACGAGCAGTACTTC
CASRDSYEQYF
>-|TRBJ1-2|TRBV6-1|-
TGTGCCAGCAGTGAAGGCCCCCATTATGGCTACACCTTC
CASSEGPHYGYTF